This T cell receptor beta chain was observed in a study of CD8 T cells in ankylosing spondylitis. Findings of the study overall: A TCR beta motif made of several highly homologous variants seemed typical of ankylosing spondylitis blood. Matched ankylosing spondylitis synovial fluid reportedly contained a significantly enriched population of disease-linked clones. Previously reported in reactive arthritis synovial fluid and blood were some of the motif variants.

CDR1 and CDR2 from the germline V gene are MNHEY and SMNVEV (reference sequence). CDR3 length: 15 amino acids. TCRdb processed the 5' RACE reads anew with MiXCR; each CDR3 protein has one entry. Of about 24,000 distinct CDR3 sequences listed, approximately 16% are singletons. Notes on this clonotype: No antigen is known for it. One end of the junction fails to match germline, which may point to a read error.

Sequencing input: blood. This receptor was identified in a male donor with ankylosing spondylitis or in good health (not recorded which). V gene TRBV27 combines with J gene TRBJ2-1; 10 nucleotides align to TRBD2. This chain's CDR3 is CASGLAGGVYNEQFF. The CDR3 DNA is TGTGCCAGCGGTTTAGCGGGAGGCGTGTACAATGAGCAGTTCTTC.